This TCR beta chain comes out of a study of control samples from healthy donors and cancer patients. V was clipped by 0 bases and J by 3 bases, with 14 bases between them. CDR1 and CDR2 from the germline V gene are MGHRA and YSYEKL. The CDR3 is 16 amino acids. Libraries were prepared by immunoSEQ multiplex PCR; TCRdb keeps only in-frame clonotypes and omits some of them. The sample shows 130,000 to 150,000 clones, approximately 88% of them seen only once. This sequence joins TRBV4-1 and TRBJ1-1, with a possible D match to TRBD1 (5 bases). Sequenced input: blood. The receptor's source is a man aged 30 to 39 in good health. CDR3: CASSQDFGARDTEAFF. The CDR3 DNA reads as TGCGCCAGCAGCCAAGATTTTGGGGCGCGGGACACTGAAGCTTTCTTT.